This T cell receptor beta chain is drawn from a study of cytomegalovirus exposure and HLA in healthy donors (dated by TCRdb to the late 2010s). With respect to the entire study: An earlier analysis of approximately 640 of the donors reported approximately 290 Gb of sequence data and 100 million to 130 million unique TCR beta sequences from about 179 million T cells. To predict cytomegalovirus infection status, the study combined high-throughput TCR immunosequencing, statistical association of individual TCRs with disease status, and machine learning. The aim of the study was to test whether cataloging public T cell receptors could identify signatures of past pathogen exposure. Class I and class II HLA loci were covered by the typing at four-digit resolution. An earlier analysis of some 500 of the donors applied high-throughput TCR beta sequencing to assess whether each TCR beta V gene segment acted as functional or pseudogenic. Every repertoire in the discovery cohort had been generated on one and the same sequencing platform. The number of typed donors differed by locus: about 629-640 for A, B, C, DRB1 and DQB1; 522 for DQA1; 606 for DPA1; and 450 to 480 for DPB1. Of the roughly 400 genotyped donors, more than 75% were placed in the genetic ancestry cluster associated with self-reported Caucasian donors. Rather than drawing on any new phenotypic data, the later analysis identified candidate immune exposures from TCR beta sequences and the way those sequences occurred across donors. In addition to the first cohort of roughly 670 subjects, a separate validation cohort of some 120 different subjects was used. An early release covering some 640 HLA-typed donors comprised 300 to 350 gigabases of sequencing data and around 80 million unique TCR sequences. Using immunosequencing, the study profiled T cell repertoires from 640 or so subjects and related those repertoires to cytomegalovirus serostatus. In a later analysis, previously published TCR beta repertoires from several hundred donors were re-analyzed and high-resolution HLA genotyping was added so that TCR occurrence patterns could be studied. Because of strong linkage in the cohort, five DR-DQ haplotypes were treated as single units for association and clustering. In a later genetic analysis, genome-wide SNP genotypes for about three fifths of the roughly 670 donors were used, and that subset was treated as a discovery cohort. Alongside the repertoire data, information on donor age, sex, ethnicity and CMV serostatus was compiled. On average, 235,054 unique TCR beta nucleotide sequences were sequenced per donor among 350 to 400 genotyped donors of the cohort, with roughly 18% of those sequences being non-productive.

In total, roughly 670 healthy bone marrow donors made up the cohort. At the time of sampling, every cohort member was nominally healthy, though immune exposures that went unrecorded were likely present. The donor tested CMV seropositive, placing the donor among the approximately 290 seropositive members of the cohort. Every donor gave a peripheral blood sample, and the peripheral blood mononuclear cells from that sample were used for TCR beta sequencing. The Qiagen DNeasy Blood Extraction Kit was used to extract genomic DNA from the blood cell samples. On this clone itself: There is no known antigen for this receptor. No base quality information exists; no much larger clone differs at one position.

CDR1 and CDR2 are read off the germline V gene as MNHNS and SASEGT. Deletion took 6 bases off V and 11 bases off J, with a span of 11 bases between the germline ends. Measured from the cysteine to the phenylalanine, the CDR3 is 11 residues long. CDR3 DNA only is kept here, 33 bases in frame from base 1. Broad study findings and their caveats: In both the original and validation cohorts, the classifier was reported to diagnose cytomegalovirus status with high specificity and sensitivity. Most TCR sequences were observed very rarely across donors, whereas some public TCRs were present in many individuals. At a false discovery rate of 0.05, a later analysis linked about 16,000 TCR beta sequences to specific HLA alleles. A later genetic analysis reported fewer N-insertions in productive TCRs among donors in an Asian-associated ancestry cluster than the roughly 640-donor mean. Because HLA typing was unavailable for some donors at each locus, only the typed subset was used in association tests. Three of the identified cytomegalovirus-associated TCR beta chains were confirmed in vitro to be specific for cytomegalovirus antigens. The earlier analysis of fewer than 750 of the donors excluded roughly 16 rarely observed V segments, including chromosome 9 orphons, because counts were too low. In a later analysis, the rate of TCR association differed among HLA loci, with DRB1 alleles having the most associated TCRs and HLA-C alleles having the fewest. In a later analysis, HLA-associated TCR beta chains showed more clonal expansion and lower generation probabilities than non-associated chains that were equally common. When HLA alleles, especially DR and DQ, strongly co-occurred, attributing TCR associations to individual alleles was difficult. A later analysis found that most CMV-associated TCR beta chains appeared HLA-restricted, with HLA associations seemingly driven largely by CMV exposure. A further reported finding was that TCR beta sequences accurately predicted the HLA-A and HLA-B alleles for most subjects in the first cohort. Roughly uniform sequencing depth across donors was assumed in presence/absence analyses, although this assumption may not hold. A group of highly shared sequence variants was considered likely to be a technical artifact of the sequencing pipeline. A total of fewer than 200 TCR beta chains were listed by the study as associated with cytomegalovirus. Several of the top co-occurrence clusters appeared to be linked to parvovirus B19, influenza, CMV and Epstein-Barr virus, according to a later analysis. An association between a missense DCLRE1C variant and V-gene and J-gene trimming of TCR beta chains was found in a later genetic analysis and replicated in an independent cohort. For the cohort, immune exposure information was limited to CMV serostatus. The 87-base-pair reads could not distinguish some IMGT-functional V segments, including TRBV6-2 and TRBV6-3, so those segments were excluded. In this cohort, only TCR beta chains were sequenced, and detectable features were limited by the absence of alpha or paired-chain data. In an earlier analysis of more than 500 of the donors, most TCR beta V segments appeared in productive rearrangements about 87% or about 30% of the time, broadly matching IMGT annotations. Linkage disequilibrium might explain the correlated functional status among segregating V segments, but an unknown experimental factor could not be ruled out. The authors suggested that the approach could potentially be generalized to other disease states and immunological phenotypes.

The protocol used for the library was the immunoSEQ multiplex PCR assay. The multiplex PCR relied on a mix of 60 forward primers for TCR Vbeta segments and 13 reverse primers for TCR Jbeta segments. The CDR3 region of rearranged TCR beta genes was amplified from genomic DNA by a multiplex PCR assay. Amplified TCR beta libraries were sequenced as 87-base-pair reads on the Illumina HiSeq System. As for the original processing: Across the 640 or so repertoires, a later analysis counted 78 million or so unique TCR beta chains, approximately 12 million of which were shared by at least two donors. A nearest-neighbor algorithm error-corrected the raw reads and collapsed the reads into unique sequences, merging closely related sequences to remove PCR and sequencing errors. V, D and J gene segments were assigned by aligning CDR3 sequences to IMGT reference sequences. For a sequence to be retained, a match of at least six nucleotides to both a V gene segment and a J gene segment was required. A rearrangement was called productive if the CDR3 had no stop codons and remained in frame with V and J, and every other rearrangement was called non-productive. CDR3 was defined according to IMGT convention as the region running from the second conserved V-encoded cysteine to the conserved J-encoded phenylalanine. Sequences without an unambiguous match to a single V gene segment were excluded from the earlier analysis of over 500 of the donors. In an earlier analysis of more than 500 of the donors, a V segment was called functional when productive rearrangements were above 56.7%, and segregating when the standard deviation between donors exceeded 5%. A statistical classification framework was developed to diagnose cytomegalovirus status using the catalog of TCR beta chain sequences. In a later analysis, V and J genes were assigned by comparing TCR nucleotide sequences against IMGT/GENE-DB human TR gene sequences. A later analysis assigned CDR3 sequences and most-parsimonious VDJ recombination scenarios with the TCRdist pipeline. In a later analysis, each TCR beta chain was defined by its CDR3 amino acid sequence together with its V-gene family, and reads lacking a unique V-gene family were excluded. In a later analysis, 550 to 650 highly shared, low-generation-probability nucleotide sequences were removed to address suspected cross-contamination and a sequencing artifact. For each public chain, a later analysis derived a clonal expansion index from normalized ranks of inferred template counts within each repertoire. A later analysis computed generation probabilities with a VDJ recombination model fitted to out-of-frame rearrangements, and checked the results against IGoR. Hypergeometric tests were used in a later analysis to score TCR-TCR, TCR-HLA and TCR-CMV co-occurrence, with a repertoire-size bias correction applied to the TCR pairs. To estimate false discovery rates, a later analysis permuted the HLA or CMV assignments 20 times. In a later analysis, co-occurring TCRs were grouped with DBSCAN, and TCRdist sequence similarity was added when clustering was performed within HLA-allele-positive subsets. For co-occurrence clustering, repertoires with fewer than 30,000 or more than 120,000 public chains were excluded, along with five or six repertoires with anomalous nucleotide sharing. What TCRdb holds here is the immuneACCESS table cut down to in-frame rearrangements. Part of the clones is not present; checked against another copy, under half of the missing clones reflect an unresolved V gene, and the others are unexplained. V and J calls and clone size are given by that table; D and trimming were obtained from the DNA. This sample gives about 91,000 clones in total; approximately 86% of them show up just once. The ten largest clones add up to around a tenth of the sample.

This chain is built from TRBV6-1 and TRBJ2-4; a tentative D match to TRBD1 spans 6 bases. The sequence came from a man younger than 40 in good health and CMV-seropositive. The sample comprised PBMCs. The CDR3 in this case is CASSGRTVQYF. The sequenced DNA: TGTGCCAGCAGCGGCCGGACAGTTCAGTACTTC.